What follows describes a single TCR beta chain. The assay was immunoSEQ multiplex PCR, and TCRdb's table has in-frame clones only and misses some. The table lists tens of thousands of clones, 90% to 95% of them singletons. V lost 4 bases to trimming and J lost 6 bases, with 12 bases between them. The CDR3 length is 12 residues. Germline V gene lookup returns CDR1 SQVTM and CDR2 ANQGSEA. The data derive from a study of T cell changes during pregnancy in multiple sclerosis. The receptor comes from a female donor with multiple sclerosis, enrolled in a pregnancy study. The chain links TRBV29-1 to TRBJ2-5; weak D call: TRBD1 (5 bases). Specimen: CD4+ T cells from peripheral blood mononuclear cells, collected in the third trimester of pregnancy. The CDR3: CSVVKGSQTQYF. CDR3 DNA sequence: TGCAGCGTTGTAAAGGGGTCTCAGACCCAGTACTTC.